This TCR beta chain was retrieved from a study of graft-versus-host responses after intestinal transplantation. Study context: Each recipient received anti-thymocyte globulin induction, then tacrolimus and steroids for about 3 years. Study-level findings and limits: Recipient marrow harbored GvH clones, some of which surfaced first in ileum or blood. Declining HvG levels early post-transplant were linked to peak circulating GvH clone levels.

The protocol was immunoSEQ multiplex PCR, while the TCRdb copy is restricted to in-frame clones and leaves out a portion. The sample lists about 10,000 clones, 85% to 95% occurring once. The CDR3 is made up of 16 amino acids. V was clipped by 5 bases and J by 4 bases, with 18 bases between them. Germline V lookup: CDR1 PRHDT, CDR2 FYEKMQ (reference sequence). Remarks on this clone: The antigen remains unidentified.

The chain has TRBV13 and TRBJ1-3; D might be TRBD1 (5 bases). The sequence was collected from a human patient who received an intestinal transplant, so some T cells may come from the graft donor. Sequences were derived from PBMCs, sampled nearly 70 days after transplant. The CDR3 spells CASSARLPGLGNTIYF. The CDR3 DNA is TGTGCCAGCAGCGCTCGCCTTCCAGGGCTCGGAAACACCATATATTTT.